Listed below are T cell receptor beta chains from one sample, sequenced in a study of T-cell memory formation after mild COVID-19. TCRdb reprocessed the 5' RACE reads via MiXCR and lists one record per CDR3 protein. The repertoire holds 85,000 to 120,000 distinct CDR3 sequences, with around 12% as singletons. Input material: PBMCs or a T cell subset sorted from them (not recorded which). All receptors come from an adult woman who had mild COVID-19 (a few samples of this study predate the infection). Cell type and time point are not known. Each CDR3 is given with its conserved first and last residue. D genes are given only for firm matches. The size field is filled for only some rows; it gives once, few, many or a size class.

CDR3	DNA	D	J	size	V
CASSQGSGLGELFF	TGTGCCAGCAGCCAGGGGTCGGGGCTCGGGGAGCTGTTTTTT	NA	TRBJ2-2	few	TRBV7-3
CSVLAGGVVIGYTF	TGCAGCGTTCTTGCAGGAGGGGTCGTGATAGGCTACACCTTC	NA	TRBJ1-2	few	TRBV29-1
CAGSPAGDNEQFF	TGTGCCGGGTCGCCAGCGGGAGACAATGAGCAGTTCTTC	TRBD2	TRBJ2-1	many	TRBV7-9
CASSVAKLGYNEQFF	TGTGCCAGCAGTGTGGCTAAATTGGGCTACAATGAGCAGTTCTTC	NA	TRBJ2-1	few	TRBV6-1
CASTPVDDPWTYNEQFF	TGTGCCAGCACCCCCGTCGATGACCCTTGGACCTACAATGAGCAGTTCTTC	NA	TRBJ2-1	NA	TRBV12-3/TRBV12-4
CASNGATTNEKLFF	TGTGCCAGCAATGGGGCGACAACTAATGAAAAACTGTTTTTT	NA	TRBJ1-4	few	TRBV12-3/TRBV12-4
CASSTSTAPTYEQYF	TGTGCCAGCAGTACCTCGACAGCCCCTACCTACGAGCAGTACTTC	NA	TRBJ2-7	few	TRBV6-5
CASSQLRTSGSSYNEQFF	TGCGCCAGCAGCCAACTTAGGACTAGCGGGAGCTCTTACAATGAGCAGTTCTTC	TRBD2	TRBJ2-1	few	TRBV4-3
CASSYEDRHTDTQYF	TGTGCCAGCAGTTACGAGGACAGACACACAGATACGCAGTATTTT	NA	TRBJ2-3	NA	TRBV6-6
CASSLAGLEPQHF	TGTGCCAGCAGCTTAGCCGGTCTGGAGCCCCAGCATTTT	NA	TRBJ1-5	few	TRBV7-9
CSAATLGNEQFF	TGCAGTGCCGCTACCTTGGGCAATGAGCAGTTCTTC	NA	TRBJ2-1	NA	TRBV20-1
CASVKWGSTDTQYF	TGCGCCAGCGTTAAGTGGGGGAGCACAGATACGCAGTATTTT	NA	TRBJ2-3	few	TRBV5-1
CASSLGAGGAYEQYF	TGTGCCAGCAGCTTAGGTGCGGGAGGGGCCTACGAGCAGTACTTC	TRBD2	TRBJ2-7	many	TRBV7-9
CASSLAQGWDTGELFF	TGTGCCAGCAGCTTAGCACAGGGGTGGGACACCGGGGAGCTGTTTTTT	TRBD1	TRBJ2-2	few	TRBV11-3
CASSSLGVQMETQYF	TGTGCCAGCAGCTCCTTGGGGGTGCAAATGGAGACCCAGTACTTC	NA	TRBJ2-5	NA	TRBV7-2
CASSKVAIYEQYF	TGTGCCAGCAGCAAAGTGGCCATCTACGAGCAGTACTTC	NA	TRBJ2-7	NA	TRBV21-1
CASSPWGSGGAYEQFF	TGCGCCAGCAGCCCCTGGGGAAGCGGGGGGGCCTATGAGCAGTTCTTC	TRBD2	TRBJ2-1	few	TRBV5-1
CASSVGSYTF	TGTGCCAGCAGCGTAGGAAGCTACACCTTC	NA	TRBJ1-2	NA	TRBV5-8
CASSLGGPDQPQHF	TGTGCCAGCAGCTTAGGGGGGCCAGACCAGCCCCAGCATTTT	NA	TRBJ1-5	NA	TRBV7-9
CASSLDGAHNEQFF	TGTGCCAGCAGCTTGGACGGGGCCCACAATGAGCAGTTCTTC	NA	TRBJ2-1	many	TRBV5-6
CASSYSYSGLAKNIQYF	TGTGCCAGCAGTTACTCGTATTCGGGACTAGCCAAAAACATTCAGTACTTC	NA	TRBJ2-4	NA	TRBV6-5
CASSLEYRGQGSYEQYF	TGTGCCAGCAGCTTAGAGTATCGGGGACAGGGATCATATGAGCAGTACTTC	TRBD1	TRBJ2-7	few	TRBV7-6
CASSLEVPNYGYTF	TGTGCCAGCAGCTTAGAGGTTCCTAACTATGGCTACACCTTC	NA	TRBJ1-2	few	TRBV7-2
CATSSLGWDRGYGYTF	TGTGCCACCAGCAGCCTCGGTTGGGACAGGGGTTATGGCTACACCTTC	TRBD1	TRBJ1-2	NA	TRBV15
CASSVGTGNDEQFF	TGTGCCAGCAGCGTAGGGACAGGGAACGATGAGCAGTTCTTC	TRBD1	TRBJ2-1	NA	TRBV9
CASSYSTGQNTEAFF	TGTGCCAGCAGTTACTCGACAGGGCAGAACACTGAAGCTTTCTTT	TRBD1	TRBJ1-1	few	TRBV6-5
CAIRATDSYEQYF	TGTGCCATCAGGGCGACAGACTCCTACGAGCAGTACTTC	NA	TRBJ2-7	NA	TRBV10-3
CASRGAGGENTEAFF	TGTGCCAGCAGGGGGGCAGGTGGCGAGAACACTGAAGCTTTCTTT	NA	TRBJ1-1	few	TRBV12-3/TRBV12-4
CASSSGPTGTNEQFF	TGTGCCAGCAGCTCGGGCCCGACAGGGACCAATGAGCAGTTCTTC	TRBD1	TRBJ2-1	NA	TRBV11-3
CASSRLDRDYSTDTQYF	TGTGCCAGCAGCCGTCTGGACAGGGACTATAGCACAGATACGCAGTATTTT	NA	TRBJ2-3	few	TRBV9
CSARGQGHTEAFF	TGCAGTGCTAGGGGACAGGGGCACACTGAAGCTTTCTTT	TRBD1	TRBJ1-1	NA	TRBV20-1